The TCR beta chain under discussion was sequenced for a study of blood T cell repertoires in COVID-19. The wider study: PBMCs, B-cell-depleted T cells, or T cells provided the cDNA or gDNA that made up the material.

In the authors' methods: Amplification from reference gene primers served as the basis for estimated nucleated cell counts. The protocol was immunoSEQ multiplex PCR, while the TCRdb copy is restricted to in-frame clones and leaves out a portion. The DNA gave D and trimming, while V, J and clone size come from that table. The sample contains about 170,000 clones, 85% of which appear only once. The V segment lost 4 bases and the J segment 3 bases; nucleotides outside the gene matches: 10. Germline V gene data show CDR1 as SGHTA and CDR2 as FQGNSA. The CDR3 covers 17 residues. The sample holds one count of this clone.

The chain joins TRBV7-2 to TRBJ1-2; 11 bases align to TRBD1. This clonotype originated in a human donor with acute or convalescent COVID-19. The donor label of this sample is uncertain. The sequencing input was peripheral blood. DNA for the CDR3: TGTGCCAGCAGCTCCCCGGGGACAGGGGGTTTTTACTATGGCTACACCTTC. Translated, it gives CASSSPGTGGFYYGYTF.